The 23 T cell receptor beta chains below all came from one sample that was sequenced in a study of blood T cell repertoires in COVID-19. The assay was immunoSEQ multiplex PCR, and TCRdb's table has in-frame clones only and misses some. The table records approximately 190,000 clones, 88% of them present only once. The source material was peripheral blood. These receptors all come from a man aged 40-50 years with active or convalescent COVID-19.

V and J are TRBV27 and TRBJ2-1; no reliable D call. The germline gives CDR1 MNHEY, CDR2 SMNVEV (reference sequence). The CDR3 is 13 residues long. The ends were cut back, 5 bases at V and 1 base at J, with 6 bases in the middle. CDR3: CASSSRSYNEQFF. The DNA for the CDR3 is TGTGCCAGCAGTAGCAGGTCCTACAATGAGCAGTTCTTC.

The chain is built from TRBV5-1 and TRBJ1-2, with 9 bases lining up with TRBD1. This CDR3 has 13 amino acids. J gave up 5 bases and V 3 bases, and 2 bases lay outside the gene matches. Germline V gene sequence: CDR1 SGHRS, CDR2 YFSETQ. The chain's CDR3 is CASSSGQGYGYTF. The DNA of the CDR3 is TGCGCCAGCAGCTCGGGACAGGGTTATGGCTACACCTTC.

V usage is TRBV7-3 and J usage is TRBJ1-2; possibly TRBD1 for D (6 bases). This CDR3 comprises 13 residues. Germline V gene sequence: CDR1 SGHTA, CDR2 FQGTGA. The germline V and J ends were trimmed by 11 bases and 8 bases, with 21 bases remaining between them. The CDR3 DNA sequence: TGTGCCCCAGCCCCTCACAGGGCTATCGGCTACACCTTC. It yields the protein CAPAPHRAIGYTF.

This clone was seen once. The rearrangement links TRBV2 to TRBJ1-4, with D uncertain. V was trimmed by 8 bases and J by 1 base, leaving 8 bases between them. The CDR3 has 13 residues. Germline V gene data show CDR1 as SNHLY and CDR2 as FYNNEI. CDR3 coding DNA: TGTGCCAGCTTCGAGCTAACTAATGAAAAACTGTTTTTT. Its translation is CASFELTNEKLFF.

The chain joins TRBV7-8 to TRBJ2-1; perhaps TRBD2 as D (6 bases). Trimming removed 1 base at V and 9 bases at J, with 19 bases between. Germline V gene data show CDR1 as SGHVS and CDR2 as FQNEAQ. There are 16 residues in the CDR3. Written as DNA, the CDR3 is TGTGCCAGCAGCTTAGTCTCCCCCTCTAGCGCTGGTGAGCAGTTCTTC. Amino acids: CASSLVSPSSAGEQFF.

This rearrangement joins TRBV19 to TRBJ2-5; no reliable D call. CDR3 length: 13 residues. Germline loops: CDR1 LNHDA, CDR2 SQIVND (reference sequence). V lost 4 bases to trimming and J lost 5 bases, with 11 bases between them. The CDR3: CASSTFGRETQYF. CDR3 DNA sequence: TGTGCCAGTAGTACGTTTGGCAGGGAGACCCAGTACTTC.

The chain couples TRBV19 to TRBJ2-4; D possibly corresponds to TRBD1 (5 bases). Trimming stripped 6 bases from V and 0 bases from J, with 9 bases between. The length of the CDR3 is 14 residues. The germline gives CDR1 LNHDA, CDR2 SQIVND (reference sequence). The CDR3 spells CASSWTSAKNIQYF. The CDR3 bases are TGTGCCAGTAGCTGGACATCAGCCAAAAACATTCAGTACTTC.

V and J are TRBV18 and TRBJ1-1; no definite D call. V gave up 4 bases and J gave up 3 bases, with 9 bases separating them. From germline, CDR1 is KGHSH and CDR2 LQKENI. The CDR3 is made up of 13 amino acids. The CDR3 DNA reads TGTGCCAGCTCACTTCAGAAACACACTGAAGCTTTCTTT. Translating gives CASSLQKHTEAFF.

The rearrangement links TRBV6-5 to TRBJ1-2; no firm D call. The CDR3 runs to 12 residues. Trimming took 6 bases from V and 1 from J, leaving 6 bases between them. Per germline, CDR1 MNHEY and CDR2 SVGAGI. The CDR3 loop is CASRKLNYGYTF. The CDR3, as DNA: TGTGCCAGCAGGAAGCTTAACTATGGCTACACCTTC.

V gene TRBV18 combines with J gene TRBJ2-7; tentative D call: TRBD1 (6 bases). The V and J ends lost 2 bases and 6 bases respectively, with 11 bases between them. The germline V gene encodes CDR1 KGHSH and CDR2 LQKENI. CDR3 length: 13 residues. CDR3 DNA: TGTGCCAGCTCACCAGTACAGGGATCCGAGCAGTACTTC. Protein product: CASSPVQGSEQYF.

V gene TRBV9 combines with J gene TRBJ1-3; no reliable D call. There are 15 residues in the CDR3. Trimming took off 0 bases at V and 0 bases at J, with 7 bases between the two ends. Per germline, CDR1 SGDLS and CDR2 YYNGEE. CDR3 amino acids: CASSVGASSGNTIYF. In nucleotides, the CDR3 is TGTGCCAGCAGCGTAGGGGCGAGCTCTGGAAACACCATATATTTT.

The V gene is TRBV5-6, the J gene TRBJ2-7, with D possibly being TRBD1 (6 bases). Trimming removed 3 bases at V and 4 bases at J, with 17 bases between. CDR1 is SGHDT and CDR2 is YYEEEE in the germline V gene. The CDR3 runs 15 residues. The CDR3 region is CASSYPGVGNYEQYF. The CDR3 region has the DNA TGTGCCAGCAGCTACCCAGGGGTTGGGAATTACGAGCAGTACTTC.

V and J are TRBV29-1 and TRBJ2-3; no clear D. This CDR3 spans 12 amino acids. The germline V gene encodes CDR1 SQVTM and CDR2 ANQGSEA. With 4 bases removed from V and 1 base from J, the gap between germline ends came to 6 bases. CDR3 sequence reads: CSVGQRTDTQYF. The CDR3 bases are TGCAGCGTTGGACAACGCACAGATACGCAGTATTTT.

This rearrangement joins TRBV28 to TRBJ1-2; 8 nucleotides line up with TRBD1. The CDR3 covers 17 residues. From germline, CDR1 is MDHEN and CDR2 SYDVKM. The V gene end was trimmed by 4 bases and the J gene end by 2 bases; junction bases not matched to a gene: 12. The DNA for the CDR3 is TGTGCCAGCAGTTCACTCACCCTCGGACAGGGCAACTATGGCTACACCTTC. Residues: CASSSLTLGQGNYGYTF.

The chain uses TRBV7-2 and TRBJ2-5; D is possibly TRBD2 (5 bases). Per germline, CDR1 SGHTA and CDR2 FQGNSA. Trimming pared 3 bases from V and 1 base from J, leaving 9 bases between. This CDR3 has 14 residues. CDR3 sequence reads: CASSFSRVQETQYF. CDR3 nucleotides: TGTGCCAGCAGCTTTTCGAGGGTCCAAGAGACCCAGTACTTC. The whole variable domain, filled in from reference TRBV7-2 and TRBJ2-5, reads GAGVSQSPSNKVTEKGKDVELRCDPISGHTALYWYRQSLGQGLEFLIYFQGNSAPDKSGLPSDRFSAERTGGSVSTLTIQRTQQEDSAVYLCASSFSRVQETQYFGPGTRLLVL.

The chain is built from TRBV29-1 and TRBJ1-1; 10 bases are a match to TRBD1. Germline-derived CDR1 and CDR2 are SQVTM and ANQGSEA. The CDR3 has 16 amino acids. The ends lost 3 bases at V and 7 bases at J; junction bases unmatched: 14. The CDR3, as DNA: TGCAGCGTTGAGGCTATATTTTCGGGACAGGGGATTGAAGCTTTCTTT. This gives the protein CSVEAIFSGQGIEAFF.

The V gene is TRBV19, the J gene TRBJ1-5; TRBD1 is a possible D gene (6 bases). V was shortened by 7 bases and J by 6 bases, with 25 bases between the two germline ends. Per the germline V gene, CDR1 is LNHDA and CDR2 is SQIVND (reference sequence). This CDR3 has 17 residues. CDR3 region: CASKSGRGTPHGQPQHF. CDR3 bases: TGTGCCAGTAAATCAGGCAGGGGCACCCCCCATGGTCAGCCCCAGCATTTT.

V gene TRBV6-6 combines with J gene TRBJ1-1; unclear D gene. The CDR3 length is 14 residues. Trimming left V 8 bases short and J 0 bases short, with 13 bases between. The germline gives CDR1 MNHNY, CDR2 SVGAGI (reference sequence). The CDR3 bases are TGTGCCAGCGTCCCTGGGCAGATGAACACTGAAGCTTTCTTT. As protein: CASVPGQMNTEAFF.

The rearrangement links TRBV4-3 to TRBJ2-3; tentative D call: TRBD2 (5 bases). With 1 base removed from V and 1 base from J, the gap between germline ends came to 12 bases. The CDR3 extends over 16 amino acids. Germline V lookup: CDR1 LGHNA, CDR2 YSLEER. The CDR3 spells CASSQVLGARTDTQYF. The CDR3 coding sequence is TGCGCCAGCAGCCAAGTGCTGGGAGCGCGCACAGATACGCAGTATTTT.

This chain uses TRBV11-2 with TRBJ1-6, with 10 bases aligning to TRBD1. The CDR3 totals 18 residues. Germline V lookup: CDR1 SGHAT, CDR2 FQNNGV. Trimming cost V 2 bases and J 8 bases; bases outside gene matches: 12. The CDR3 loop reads CASSLKSGYGTGDSPLHF. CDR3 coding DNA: TGTGCCAGCAGCTTAAAGAGTGGTTATGGGACAGGGGATTCACCCCTCCACTTT.

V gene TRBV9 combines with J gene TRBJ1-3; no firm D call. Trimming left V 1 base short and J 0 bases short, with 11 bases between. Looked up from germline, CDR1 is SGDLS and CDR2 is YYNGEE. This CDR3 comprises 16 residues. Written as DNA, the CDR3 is TGTGCCAGCAGCGTAACTCCCGGAGGCTCTGGAAACACCATATATTTT. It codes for CASSVTPGGSGNTIYF.

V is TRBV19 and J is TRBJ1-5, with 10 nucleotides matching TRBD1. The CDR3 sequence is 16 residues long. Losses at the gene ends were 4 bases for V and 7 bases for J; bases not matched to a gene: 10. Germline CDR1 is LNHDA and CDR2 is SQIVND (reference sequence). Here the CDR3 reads CASSRPQTGGFQPQHF. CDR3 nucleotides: TGTGCCAGTAGTAGGCCGCAGACAGGGGGCTTCCAGCCCCAGCATTTT.

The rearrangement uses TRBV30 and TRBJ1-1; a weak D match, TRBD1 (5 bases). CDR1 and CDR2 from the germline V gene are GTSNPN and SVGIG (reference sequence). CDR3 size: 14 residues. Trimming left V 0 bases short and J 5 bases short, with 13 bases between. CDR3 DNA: TGTGCCTGGAGTGTAGTAGGCAGGGTTACTGAAGCTTTCTTT. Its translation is CAWSVVGRVTEAFF.